Sequencing of this T cell receptor beta chain was carried out in a study of CD8+ T cells in alopecia areata. Study in general: The investigators scored severity in treated patients by the percentage of affected scalp area. Study-wide points: Scalp clonality and expanded CD8+ clones among the top 100 fell significantly with tofacitinib.

As the sequencing template, cDNA was produced by extracting RNA and reverse transcribing it. Produced via immunoSEQ multiplex PCR; TCRdb's table is partial and in-frame only. Of fewer than 250,000 clones listed, more than 30% are singletons. The junction had 10 bases not matched to a gene; V was cut back by 3 bases and J by 2 bases. This CDR3 comprises 19 residues. CDR1 LGHNA and CDR2 YNFKEQ come from the germline V gene. Treatment noted: oral pan-JAK inhibitor, 5-10 mg twice daily. It was from alopecia areata patients that lesional scalp punch biopsies and peripheral blood were collected. To note about this clone: As yet, its antigen is unknown.

The source is a human donor with alopecia areata. This chain uses TRBV4-2 with TRBJ2-1; 13 positions match TRBD2. The sample in question was CD4+ T cells sorted from blood, obtained at approximately week 34, from a patient treated with tofacitinib. The CDR3 region is CASSHSWTSGSGAYNEQFF. Written as DNA, the CDR3 is TGTGCCAGCAGCCATTCTTGGACTAGCGGGAGTGGGGCCTACAATGAGCAGTTCTTC.